This T cell receptor (beta chain) was identified in a study of cytomegalovirus exposure and HLA in healthy donors (TCRdb year 2017). Study-level background: An earlier analysis of several hundred of the donors reported about 250 Gb of sequence data and 100 million to 130 million unique TCR beta sequences from 150 million to 200 million T cells. Roughly 300 gigabases of sequencing data and around 80 million unique TCR sequences made up an early release that covered over 550 HLA-typed donors. Of the approximately 370 genotyped donors, 65% to 90% were placed in the genetic ancestry cluster associated with self-reported Caucasian donors. The study aimed to test whether signatures of past pathogen exposure could be identified by cataloging public T cell receptors. The T cell repertoires of under 700 subjects were profiled by immunosequencing and related to cytomegalovirus serostatus. Along with the roughly 670-subject first cohort, a separate validation cohort of 120 different subjects was used. To predict cytomegalovirus infection status, the study combined high-throughput TCR immunosequencing, statistical association of individual TCRs with disease status, and machine learning. To study patterns of TCR occurrence, a later analysis re-analyzed previously published TCR beta repertoires from around 700 donors and added high-resolution HLA genotyping. Rather than drawing on any new phenotypic data, the later analysis identified candidate immune exposures from TCR beta sequences and the way those sequences occurred across donors. To decide whether each TCR beta V gene segment behaved as functional or pseudogenic, an earlier analysis of approximately 620 of the donors relied on high-throughput TCR beta sequencing. Donor age, sex, ethnicity and CMV serostatus were collected together with the repertoire data. In a later genetic analysis, genome-wide SNP genotypes for about 60% of the 666 donors were used, and that subset was treated as a discovery cohort. Every repertoire in the discovery cohort had been generated on one and the same sequencing platform. HLA typing included class I and class II loci at four-digit resolution. Typing coverage varied by locus: about 620-630 donors for A, B, C, DRB1 and DQB1; approximately 560 for DQA1; some 610 for DPA1; roughly 450 for DPB1. About five DR-DQ haplotypes were treated as single units for association and clustering because of strong linkage in the cohort. Among roughly 400 genotyped donors of the cohort, an average of approximately 240,000 unique TCR beta nucleotide sequences was sequenced per donor, of which about 19% were non-productive. Findings and caveats that apply to the study as a whole: A cluster of highly shared sequence variants was judged likely to be a technical artifact of the sequencing pipeline. Most TCR sequences were observed very rarely across donors, whereas some public TCRs were present in many individuals. In a later analysis, several top co-occurrence clusters were reported to appear linked to parvovirus B19, influenza, CMV and Epstein-Barr virus. About 17 rarely observed V segments, including chromosome 9 orphons, were excluded from the earlier analysis of approximately 500 of the donors because counts were too low. A later analysis associated some 17,000 TCR beta sequences with specific HLA alleles at a false discovery rate of 0.05. A further reported finding was that TCR beta sequences accurately predicted the HLA-A and HLA-B alleles for most subjects in the first cohort. V-gene and J-gene trimming of TCR beta chains was associated with a missense DCLRE1C variant in a later genetic analysis, and the association was replicated in an independent cohort. The study listed 150 to 200 TCR beta chains as associated with cytomegalovirus. An earlier analysis of approximately 500 of the donors showed that most TCR beta V segments appeared in productive rearrangements either about 87% or about 30% of the time, which broadly matched IMGT annotations. In a later analysis, HLA-associated TCR beta chains showed more clonal expansion and lower generation probabilities than non-associated chains that were equally common. According to the authors, the approach could potentially be generalized to other disease states and immunological phenotypes. Roughly uniform sequencing depth across donors was assumed in presence/absence analyses, although this assumption may not hold. When HLA alleles, especially DR and DQ, strongly co-occurred, attributing TCR associations to individual alleles was difficult. The classifier was reported to diagnose cytomegalovirus status with high specificity and sensitivity in both the original cohort and the validation cohort. Correlated functional status among segregating V segments might reflect linkage disequilibrium, but an unknown experimental factor could not be ruled out. Because some donors lacked HLA typing at each locus, the association tests relied only on the typed subset. A later analysis found that most CMV-associated TCR beta chains appeared HLA-restricted, with HLA associations seemingly driven largely by CMV exposure. The cohort was sequenced for TCR beta chains only, and without alpha or paired-chain data the features that could be detected were limited. Some IMGT-functional V segments, including TRBV6-2 and TRBV6-3, could not be told apart with the 87-base-pair reads, so those segments were excluded. For the cohort, immune exposure information was limited to CMV serostatus. According to a later analysis, TCR association rates differed among HLA loci, with DRB1 alleles showing the most associated TCRs and HLA-C alleles showing the fewest. A few of the identified cytomegalovirus-associated TCR beta chains were confirmed in vitro to be specific for cytomegalovirus antigens. Compared with the approximately 670-donor mean, donors in an Asian-associated ancestry cluster had fewer N-insertions in productive TCRs, according to a later genetic analysis.

In total, approximately 700 healthy bone marrow donors made up the cohort. At the time of sampling, all cohort members were nominally healthy, though unrecorded immune exposures were likely present. The donor tested CMV seronegative and was one of the 352 seronegative cohort members. Every donor gave a peripheral blood sample, and the peripheral blood mononuclear cells from that sample were used for TCR beta sequencing. The Qiagen DNeasy Blood Extraction Kit was used to extract genomic DNA from the blood cell samples. Points on this clone: There is no known antigen for this receptor.

Library creation used the immunoSEQ multiplex PCR assay. For the multiplex PCR, a mixture combining 60 forward primers for TCR Vbeta segments and 13 reverse primers for TCR Jbeta segments was used. The CDR3 region of rearranged TCR beta genes was amplified from genomic DNA by a multiplex PCR assay. Amplified TCR beta libraries were sequenced as 87-base-pair reads on the Illumina HiSeq System. The original methods were these. A later analysis tallied around 80 million unique TCR beta chains across the approximately 670 repertoires, and approximately 11 million of those chains were shared by two or more donors. To remove PCR and sequencing errors, raw reads were error-corrected and collapsed into unique sequences using a nearest-neighbor algorithm that merged closely related sequences. V, D and J gene segments were assigned by aligning CDR3 sequences to IMGT reference sequences. For a sequence to be retained, at least a six-nucleotide match to both a V gene segment and a J gene segment was required. Rearrangements were called productive when the CDR3 lacked stop codons and stayed in frame with V and J; all others were non-productive. CDR3 was defined by IMGT convention, running from the second conserved V-encoded cysteine to the conserved J-encoded phenylalanine. In an earlier analysis of 550 to 650 of the donors, sequences lacking an unambiguous match to a single V gene segment were excluded. An earlier analysis of a few hundred of the donors classified V segments as functional when productive rearrangements were above 56.7% and as segregating when the standard deviation between donors was above 5%. A statistical classification framework was developed to diagnose cytomegalovirus status using the catalog of TCR beta chain sequences. In a later analysis, TCR nucleotide sequences were compared against IMGT/GENE-DB human TR gene sequences so that V and J genes could be assigned. Using the TCRdist pipeline, a later analysis assigned CDR3 sequences along with most-parsimonious VDJ recombination scenarios. In a later analysis, each TCR beta chain was defined by its CDR3 amino acid sequence together with its V-gene family, and reads lacking a unique V-gene family were excluded. In a later analysis, 500 to 650 highly shared, low-generation-probability nucleotide sequences were removed to address suspected cross-contamination and a sequencing artifact. For each public chain, a later analysis derived a clonal expansion index from normalized ranks of inferred template counts within each repertoire. A later analysis computed generation probabilities with a VDJ recombination model fitted to out-of-frame rearrangements, and checked the results against IGoR. In a later analysis, TCR-TCR, TCR-HLA and TCR-CMV co-occurrence was scored with hypergeometric tests, and a repertoire-size bias correction was applied to TCR pairs. False discovery rates were estimated in a later analysis by permuting HLA or CMV assignments 20 times. In a later analysis, co-occurring TCRs were grouped with DBSCAN, and TCRdist sequence similarity was added when clustering was performed within HLA-allele-positive subsets. Repertoires with fewer than 30,000 or more than 120,000 public chains were left out of co-occurrence clustering, as were a few repertoires with anomalous nucleotide sharing. TCRdb retrieved this table from immuneACCESS and kept in-frame rearrangements only. Not all clones are present; in checked studies, unresolved V genes account for under half, and no reason is known for the remainder. V and J calls and clone size are those listed in that table; D and trimming were worked out from the DNA. The sample table holds 60,000 to 70,000 clones. The ten largest account for roughly 15% of the sample.

The germline V gene (reference sequence) yields MNHEY for CDR1 and SMNVEV for CDR2. The V end loses 5 bases and the J end loses 2 bases, and a stretch of 15 bases separates them. The CDR3 spans 16 residues, from the cysteine through the phenylalanine. The entry retains the CDR3 DNA only, 48 bases that are in frame from base 1. This chain is built from TRBV27 and TRBJ2-2, and the D gene may be TRBD2, 5 bases matching. The receptor was isolated from a boy aged 10-17 years in good health and CMV-seronegative. Specimen: PBMCs. CDR3 reads: CASSPSSRLNTGELFF. The nucleotide sequence is given as TGTGCCAGCAGTCCTAGCAGCAGATTAAACACCGGGGAGCTGTTTTTT.